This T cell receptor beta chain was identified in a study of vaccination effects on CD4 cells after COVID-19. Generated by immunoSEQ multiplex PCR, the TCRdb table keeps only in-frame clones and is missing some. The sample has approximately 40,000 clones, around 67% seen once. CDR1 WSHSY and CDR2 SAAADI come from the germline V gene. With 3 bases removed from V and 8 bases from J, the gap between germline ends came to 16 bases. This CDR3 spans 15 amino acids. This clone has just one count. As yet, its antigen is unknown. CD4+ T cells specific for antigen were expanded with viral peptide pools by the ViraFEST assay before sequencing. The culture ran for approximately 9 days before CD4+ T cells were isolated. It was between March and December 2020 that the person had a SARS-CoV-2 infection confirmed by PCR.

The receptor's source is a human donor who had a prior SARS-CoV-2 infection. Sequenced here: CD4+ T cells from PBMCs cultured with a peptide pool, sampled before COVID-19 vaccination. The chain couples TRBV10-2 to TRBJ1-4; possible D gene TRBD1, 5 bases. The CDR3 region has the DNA TGCGCCAGCAGTGATCGGAGCCTGGAGGGGGAAAAACTGTTTTTT. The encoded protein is CASSDRSLEGEKLFF.